Described below is a single T cell receptor (beta chain) sequence and its context. The data derive from a study of blood T cell repertoires in COVID-19. Study details: Samples representing acute and convalescent COVID-19 were sourced from the United States, Italy and Spain. The cDNA or gDNA used as material had been derived from T cells, B-cell-depleted T cells, or PBMCs.

Per the germline V gene, CDR1 is MNHNY and CDR2 is SVGAGI (reference sequence). The CDR3 is 16 amino acids. V trimming: 2 bases; J trimming: 2 bases; junction bases outside the gene matches: 2. The Seattle site enrolled patients during active infection and followed them longitudinally. Methods used by the authors: Reference gene primer amplification in the assay estimated nucleated cell counts. Sequencing was performed with immunoSEQ multiplex PCR; in TCRdb, only in-frame clones are kept and a portion is missing. The DNA was the basis for D and trimming; V, J and clone size are from that table. The table includes a few hundred thousand clones, more than 70% detected once.

The TCR originated in a woman aged 25 to 39 with COVID-19, enrolled during active disease. The sample taken for sequencing was peripheral blood. The chain recombines TRBV6-6 with TRBJ1-6; 8 positions match TRBD1. CDR3 amino acids: CASSYGGQAYNSPLHF. Here the CDR3 DNA reads TGTGCCAGCAGTTACGGGGGACAGGCCTATAATTCACCCCTCCACTTT.